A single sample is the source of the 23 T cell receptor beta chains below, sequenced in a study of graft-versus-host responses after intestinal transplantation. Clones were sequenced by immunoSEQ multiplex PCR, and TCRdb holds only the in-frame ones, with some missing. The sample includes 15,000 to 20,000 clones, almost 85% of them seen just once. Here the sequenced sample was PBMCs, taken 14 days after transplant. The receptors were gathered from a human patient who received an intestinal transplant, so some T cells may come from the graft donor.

CDR3 coding DNA: TGTGCCAGCAGCTTAGACAGGGCGGGTCAGCCCCAGCATTTT. It is translated as CASSLDRAGQPQHF. The chain links TRBV5-5 to TRBJ1-5; 7 positions match TRBD1. V was clipped by 2 bases and J by 6 bases; unmatched bases: 5. The CDR3 extends over 14 amino acids. Germline lookup yields CDR1 SGHKS and CDR2 YYEKEE (reference sequence). The entire variable domain, with the rest obtained from reference TRBV5-5 and TRBJ1-5, is as follows: DAGVTQSPTHLIKTRGQQVTLRCSPISGHKSVSWYQQVLGQGPQFIFQYYEKEERGRGNFPDRFSARQFPNYSSELNVNALLLGDSALYLCASSLDRAGQPQHFGDGTRLSIL.

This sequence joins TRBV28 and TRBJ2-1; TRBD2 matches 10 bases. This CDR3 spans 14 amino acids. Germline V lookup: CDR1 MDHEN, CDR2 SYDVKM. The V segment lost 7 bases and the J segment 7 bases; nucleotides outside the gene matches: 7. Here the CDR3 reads CASKASGSNNEQFF. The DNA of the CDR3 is TGTGCCAGCAAGGCTAGCGGGAGTAATAATGAGCAGTTCTTC.

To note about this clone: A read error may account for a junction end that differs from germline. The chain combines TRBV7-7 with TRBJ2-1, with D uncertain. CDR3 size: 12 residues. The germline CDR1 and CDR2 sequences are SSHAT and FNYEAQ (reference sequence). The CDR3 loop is CASSLVYNEQFF. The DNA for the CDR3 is TGTGCTAGCAGCTTAGTTTACAATGAGCAGTTCTTC.

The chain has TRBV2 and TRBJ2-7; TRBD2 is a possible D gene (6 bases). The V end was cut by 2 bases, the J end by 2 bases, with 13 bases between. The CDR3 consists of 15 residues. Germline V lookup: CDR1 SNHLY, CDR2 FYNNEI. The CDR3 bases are TGTGCCAGCAGTGAATCCTTGCGACTAGCCTACGAGCAGTACTTC. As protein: CASSESLRLAYEQYF.

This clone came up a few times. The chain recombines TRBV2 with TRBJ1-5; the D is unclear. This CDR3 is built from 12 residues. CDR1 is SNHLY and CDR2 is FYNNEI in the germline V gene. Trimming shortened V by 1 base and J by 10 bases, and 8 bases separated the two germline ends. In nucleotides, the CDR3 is TGTGCCAGCAGTGAAGAACCTTTTCCCCAGCATTTT. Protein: CASSEEPFPQHF. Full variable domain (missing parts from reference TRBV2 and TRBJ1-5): EPEVTQTPSHQVTQMGQEVILRCVPISNHLYFYWYRQILGQKVEFLVSFYNNEISEKSEIFDDQFSVERPDGSNFTLKIRSTKLEDSAMYFCASSEEPFPQHFGDGTRLSIL.

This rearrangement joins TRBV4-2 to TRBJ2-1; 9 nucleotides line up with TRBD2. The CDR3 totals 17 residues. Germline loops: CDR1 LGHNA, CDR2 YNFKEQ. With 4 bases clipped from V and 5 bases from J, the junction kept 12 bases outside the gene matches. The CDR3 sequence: CASSPPRSGGLNNEQFF. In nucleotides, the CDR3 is TGTGCCAGCAGCCCCCCCCGGAGCGGGGGGCTTAACAATGAGCAGTTCTTC.

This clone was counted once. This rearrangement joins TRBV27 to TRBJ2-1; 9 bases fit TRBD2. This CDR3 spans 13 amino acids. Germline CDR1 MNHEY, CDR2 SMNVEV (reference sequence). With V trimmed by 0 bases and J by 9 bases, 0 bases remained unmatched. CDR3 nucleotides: TGTGCCAGCAGTTTATCGACTAGCGGTGAGCAGTTCTTC. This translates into CASSLSTSGEQFF.

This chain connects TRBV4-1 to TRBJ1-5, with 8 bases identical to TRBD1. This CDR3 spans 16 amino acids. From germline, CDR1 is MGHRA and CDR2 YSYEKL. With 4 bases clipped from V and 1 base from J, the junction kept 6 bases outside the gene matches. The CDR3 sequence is CASSPHQGASNQPQHF. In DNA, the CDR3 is TGCGCCAGCAGCCCACACCAGGGGGCCAGCAATCAGCCCCAGCATTTT.

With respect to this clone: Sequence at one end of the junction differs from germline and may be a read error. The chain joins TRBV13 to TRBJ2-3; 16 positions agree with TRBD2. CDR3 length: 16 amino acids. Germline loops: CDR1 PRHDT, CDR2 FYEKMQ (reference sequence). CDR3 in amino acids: CARSRGLAGGADTQYF. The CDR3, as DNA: TGTGCCCGCAGCCGGGGACTAGCGGGGGGGGCAGATACGCAGTATTTT.

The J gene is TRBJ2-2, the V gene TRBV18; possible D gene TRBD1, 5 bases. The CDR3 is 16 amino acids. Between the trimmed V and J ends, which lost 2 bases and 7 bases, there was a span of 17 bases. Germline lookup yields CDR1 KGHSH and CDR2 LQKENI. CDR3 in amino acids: CASSPSLTESVGELFF. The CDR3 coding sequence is TGTGCCAGCTCACCATCTTTGACAGAATCGGTCGGGGAGCTGTTTTTT.

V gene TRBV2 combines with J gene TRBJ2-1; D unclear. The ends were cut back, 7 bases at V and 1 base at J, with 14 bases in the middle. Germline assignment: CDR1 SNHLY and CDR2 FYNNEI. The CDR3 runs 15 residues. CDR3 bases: TGTGCCAGCACCGAGCAGATCCATTCCTACAATGAGCAGTTCTTC. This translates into CASTEQIHSYNEQFF.

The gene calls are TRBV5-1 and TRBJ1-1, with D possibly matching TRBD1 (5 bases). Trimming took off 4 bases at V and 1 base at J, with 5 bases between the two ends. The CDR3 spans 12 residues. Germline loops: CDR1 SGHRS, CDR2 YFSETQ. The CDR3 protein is CASSQGNTEAFF. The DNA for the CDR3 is TGCGCCAGCAGCCAGGGGAACACTGAAGCTTTCTTT.

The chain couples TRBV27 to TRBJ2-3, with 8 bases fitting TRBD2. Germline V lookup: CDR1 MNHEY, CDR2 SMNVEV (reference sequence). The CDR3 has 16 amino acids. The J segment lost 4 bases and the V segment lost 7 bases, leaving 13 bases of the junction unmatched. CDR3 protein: CASMKGGGLDPDTQYF. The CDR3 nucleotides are TGTGCCAGCATGAAGGGAGGGGGACTAGATCCAGATACGCAGTATTTT.

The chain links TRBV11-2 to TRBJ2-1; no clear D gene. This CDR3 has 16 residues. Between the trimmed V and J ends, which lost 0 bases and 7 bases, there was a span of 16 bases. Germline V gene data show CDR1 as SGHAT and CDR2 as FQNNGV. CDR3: CASSLDLGWHGNEQFF. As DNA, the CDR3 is TGTGCCAGCAGCTTAGATTTAGGGTGGCATGGAAATGAGCAGTTCTTC.

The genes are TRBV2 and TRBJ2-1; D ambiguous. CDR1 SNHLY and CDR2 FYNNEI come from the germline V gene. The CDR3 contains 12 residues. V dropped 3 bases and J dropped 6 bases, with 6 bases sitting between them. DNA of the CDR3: TGTGCCAGCAGTGAGTATAGCAATGAGCAGTTCTTC. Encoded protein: CASSEYSNEQFF.

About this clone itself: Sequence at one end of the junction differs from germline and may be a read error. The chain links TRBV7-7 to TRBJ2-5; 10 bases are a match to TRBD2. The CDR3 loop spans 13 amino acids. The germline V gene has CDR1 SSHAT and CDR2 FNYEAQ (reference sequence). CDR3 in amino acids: CASSRSGRETQYF. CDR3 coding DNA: TGTGCTAGCAGCCGTAGCGGGAGGGAGACCCAGTACTTC.

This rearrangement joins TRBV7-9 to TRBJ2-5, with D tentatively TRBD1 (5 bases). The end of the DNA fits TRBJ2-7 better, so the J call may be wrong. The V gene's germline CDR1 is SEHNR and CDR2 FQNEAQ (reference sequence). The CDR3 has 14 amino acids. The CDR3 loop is CASSSRQSPYEQYF. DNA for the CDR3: TGTGCCAGCAGCTCAAGACAGTCACCCTACGAGCAGTACTTC.

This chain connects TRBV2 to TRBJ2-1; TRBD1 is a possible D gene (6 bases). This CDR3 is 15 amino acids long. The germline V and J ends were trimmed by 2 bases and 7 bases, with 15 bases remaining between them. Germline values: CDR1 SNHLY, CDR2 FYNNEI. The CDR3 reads CASSERNRERNEQFF. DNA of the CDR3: TGTGCCAGCAGTGAACGTAACAGGGAGCGGAATGAGCAGTTCTTC.

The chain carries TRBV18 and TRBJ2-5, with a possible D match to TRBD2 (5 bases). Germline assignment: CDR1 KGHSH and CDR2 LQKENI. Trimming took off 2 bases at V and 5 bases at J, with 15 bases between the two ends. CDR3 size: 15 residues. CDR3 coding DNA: TGTGCCAGCTCACCAAGACTAACCAGGATGGAGACCCAGTACTTC. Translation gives CASSPRLTRMETQYF.

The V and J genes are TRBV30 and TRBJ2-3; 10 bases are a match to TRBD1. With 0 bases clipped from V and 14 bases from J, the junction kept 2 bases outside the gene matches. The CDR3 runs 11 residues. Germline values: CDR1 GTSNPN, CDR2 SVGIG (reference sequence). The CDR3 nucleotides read TGTGCCTGGAGTGTAGACAGGGGGCGGTATTTT. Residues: CAWSVDRGRYF.

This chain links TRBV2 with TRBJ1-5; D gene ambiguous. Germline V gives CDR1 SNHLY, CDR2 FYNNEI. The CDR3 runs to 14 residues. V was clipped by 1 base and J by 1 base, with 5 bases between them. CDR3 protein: CASSEGVSNQPQHF. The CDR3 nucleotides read TGTGCCAGCAGTGAAGGGGTCAGCAATCAGCCCCAGCATTTT.

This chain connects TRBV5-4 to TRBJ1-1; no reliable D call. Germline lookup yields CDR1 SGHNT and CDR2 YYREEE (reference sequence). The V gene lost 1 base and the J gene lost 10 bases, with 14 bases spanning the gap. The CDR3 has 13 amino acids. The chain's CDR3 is CASSLYEGSGAFF. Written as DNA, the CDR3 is TGTGCCAGCAGCTTGTATGAGGGCTCGGGAGCTTTCTTT.

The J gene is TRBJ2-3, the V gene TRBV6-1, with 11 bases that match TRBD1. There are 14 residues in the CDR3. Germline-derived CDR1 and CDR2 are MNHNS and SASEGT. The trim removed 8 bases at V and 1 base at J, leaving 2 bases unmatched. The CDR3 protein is CASLGQGGTDTQYF. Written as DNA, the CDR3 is TGTGCCAGCCTGGGACAGGGGGGCACAGATACGCAGTATTTT.